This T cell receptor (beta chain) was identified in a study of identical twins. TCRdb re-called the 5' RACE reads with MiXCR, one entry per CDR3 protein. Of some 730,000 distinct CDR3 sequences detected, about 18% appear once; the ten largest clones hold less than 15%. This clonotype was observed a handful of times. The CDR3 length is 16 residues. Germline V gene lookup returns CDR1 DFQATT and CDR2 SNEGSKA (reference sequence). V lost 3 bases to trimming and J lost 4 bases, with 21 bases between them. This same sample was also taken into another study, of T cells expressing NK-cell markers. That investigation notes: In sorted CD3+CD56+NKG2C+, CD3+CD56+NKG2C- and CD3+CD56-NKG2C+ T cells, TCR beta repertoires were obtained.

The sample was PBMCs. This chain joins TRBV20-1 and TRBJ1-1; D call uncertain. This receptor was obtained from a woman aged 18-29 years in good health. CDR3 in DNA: TGCAGTGCTAGTGGTATCTGGCTGGGCCCACTCACTGAAGCTTTCTTT. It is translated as CSASGIWLGPLTEAFF.